This TCR beta chain came from a study of CD8 T cells in ankylosing spondylitis. Broader study findings: Disease-associated clonotypes exhibited CD8+ identity and were relatively infrequent in peripheral blood. Made up of under 10 highly homologous variants, a TCR beta motif appeared characteristic of ankylosing spondylitis blood.

As the method for making TCR beta libraries, quantitative 5'-RACE with molecular barcodes was used. Via MiXCR, TCRdb re-called the 5' RACE reads, giving one row per CDR3 protein. There are some 340,000 distinct CDR3 sequences in the sample; approximately 14% occur only once, and approximately 1.1% lies in the top ten. Worth noting for this clonotype: Its antigen is currently unknown.

J gave up 6 bases and V 4 bases, and 14 bases lay outside the gene matches. Germline-derived CDR1 and CDR2 are SGHTA and FQGNSA. This CDR3 is built from 16 residues. This TCR came from a male donor with ankylosing spondylitis or in good health (not recorded which). The sample comprised blood, either unsorted or a sorted T cell fraction (not recorded which). V and J are TRBV7-2 and TRBJ2-7, with 8 bases fitting TRBD1. The CDR3: CASSSPRGTGKGEQYF. CDR3 coding DNA: TGTGCCAGCAGCTCCCCTAGGGGGACAGGTAAAGGCGAGCAGTACTTC.